This T cell receptor (beta chain) was sequenced for a study of T cell repertoires and Cas9 in healthy adults (dated by TCRdb to between 2017 and 2018). A note on the overall study: Within the CD4 and CD8 compartments, the researchers characterized SpCas9-reactive T cells in terms of multi-effector potency, cytotoxicity and lineage determination. Preexisting T cell immunity against the Streptococcus pyogenes Cas9 nuclease (SpCas9) used in CRISPR gene editing was examined in the study.

V loses 5 bases at its end and J loses 3 bases; junction bases beyond the gene matches: 8. Counted from cysteine to phenylalanine, this CDR3 has 15 amino acids. The only DNA kept is the CDR3, 45 bases in frame from the first base. Looking up the germline V gene yields CDR1 MNHEY and CDR2 SVGAGI. The library came from the immunoSEQ multiplex PCR assay. TCRdb retrieved this table from immuneACCESS and kept in-frame rearrangements only. Not all clones are present; in checked studies, unresolved V genes account for under half, and no reason is known for the remainder. Here the sample has tens of thousands of clones; about 90% occur a single time. The ten biggest clones cover roughly 1.5% of the sample. As concerns this clone: Its antigen specificity is not known. Base qualities are not recorded, but no much larger clone differs from it by a single base.

Healthy humans were used as donors in the study. Overall study outcomes, separate from this receptor: In vitro, SpCas9-reactive regulatory T cells were reported to reduce the proliferation and function of SpCas9-reactive effector T cells.

Sequencing was done on a sample of CD4+ effector T cells (CD127+, CD25-, CD137-, CD154-) from PBMCs; culture status not recorded. The chain is made from TRBV6-5 and TRBJ2-7; 9 middle bases align to TRBD1. The TCR was taken from a human donor in good health. The DNA is TGTGCCAGCAGTCTCGCGGGACAGGGAGTCTACGAGCAGTACTTC. Protein translation: CASSLAGQGVYEQYF.